A single sample is the source of the 25 T cell receptor beta chains below, sequenced in a study of CD8+ T cells in alopecia areata. The treatment: oral pan-JAK inhibitor, 5-10 mg twice daily. In each case, RNA was isolated and then reverse transcribed into cDNA as the sequencing template. Generated by immunoSEQ multiplex PCR, the TCRdb table keeps only in-frame clones and is missing some. Seen here are 90,000 or so clones, 44% observed once, and the top ten hold more than 15%. The starting material was CD8+ T cells sorted from blood, obtained at week 24, from a patient treated with tofacitinib. The receptors here all came from a human donor with alopecia areata.

The chain combines TRBV29-1 with TRBJ2-1, with TRBD2 matching over 12 bases. Unmatched junction bases numbered 23, after V lost 0 bases and J lost 8 bases. The CDR3 sequence is 21 residues long. CDR1 is SQVTM and CDR2 is ANQGSEA in the germline V gene. The CDR3 DNA sequence: TGCAGCGTTGAAGATGGTTGGGAACAGGGTGGACTAGCGGGATATGGCGATGAGCAGTTCTTC. It yields the protein CSVEDGWEQGGLAGYGDEQFF.

This clone has a handful of counts. The chain combines TRBV13 with TRBJ2-2; no reliable D call. Trimming cost V 5 bases and J 7 bases, with 8 bases left between them. The CDR3 covers 12 residues. Germline CDR1 is PRHDT and CDR2 is FYEKMQ (reference sequence). The CDR3 protein is CASSHNGGELFF. CDR3 bases: TGTGCCAGCAGCCATAACGGCGGGGAGCTGTTTTTT.

The J gene is TRBJ2-1, the V gene TRBV4-1, with D tentatively TRBD2 (6 bases). V was pared by 0 bases and J by 6 bases, with 15 bases between. Germline lookup yields CDR1 MGHRA and CDR2 YSYEKL. This CDR3 spans 16 amino acids. The CDR3 nucleotides read TGCGCCAGCAGCCAAGATTGGAGTGGGACTGGCAATGAGCAGTTCTTC. Translating gives CASSQDWSGTGNEQFF.

This clone was detected only a few times. The J gene is TRBJ2-7, the V gene TRBV7-8, with D possibly TRBD2 on 5 matching bases. Trimming cost V 4 bases and J 2 bases, with 12 bases left between them. Germline V gives CDR1 SGHVS, CDR2 FQNEAQ. There are 14 residues in the CDR3. CDR3 bases: TGTGCCAGCAGCTCAGGAGGCAGAACCTACGAGCAGTACTTC. It is translated as CASSSGGRTYEQYF.

This clone qualifies as medium-sized. The chain carries TRBV29-1 and TRBJ2-2; D not resolved. Trimming cost V 7 bases and J 5 bases, with 11 bases left between them. This CDR3 has 12 amino acids. Germline-derived CDR1 and CDR2 are SQVTM and ANQGSEA. DNA of the CDR3: TGCAGCGGACTTTTGATTACCGGGGAGCTGTTTTTT. It codes for CSGLLITGELFF.

There are a few counts of this clone. The chain uses TRBV27 and TRBJ2-7, with 10 bases identical to TRBD2. There are 12 residues in the CDR3. Germline V gene sequence: CDR1 MNHEY, CDR2 SMNVEV (reference sequence). The CDR3 reads CTPSGSLYEQYF. In DNA form, the CDR3 reads TGTACCCCTAGCGGGAGTTTGTACGAGCAGTACTTC.

The chain couples TRBV6-6 to TRBJ1-5; D is unclear. The CDR3 contains 15 residues. Between the trimmed V and J ends, which lost 7 bases and 6 bases, there was a span of 19 bases. The germline gives CDR1 MNHNY, CDR2 SVGAGI (reference sequence). This CDR3 is CASTQISEDGQPQHF. The CDR3 bases are TGTGCCAGCACCCAGATCTCAGAGGACGGTCAGCCCCAGCATTTT.

The chain combines TRBV19 with TRBJ2-1; possible D gene TRBD2, 6 bases. The V gene lost 3 bases and the J gene lost 2 bases, with 11 bases spanning the gap. The CDR3 sequence is 15 residues long. Germline V gene lookup returns CDR1 LNHDA and CDR2 SQIVND (reference sequence). The DNA for the CDR3 is TGTGCCAGTAGTATCGGAGGGGCTCCCTACAATGAGCAGTTCTTC. This gives the protein CASSIGGAPYNEQFF.

The chain couples TRBV5-6 to TRBJ1-4, with 8 nucleotides matching TRBD1. This CDR3 region has 13 residues. The germline gives CDR1 SGHDT, CDR2 YYEEEE. V was pared by 6 bases and J by 8 bases, with 6 bases of the junction left unmatched. The CDR3 DNA follows: TGTGCCAGCACGGACAGGGTTGGAGAAAAACTGTTTTTT. This codes for CASTDRVGEKLFF.

This chain uses TRBV4-2 with TRBJ2-7, with D possibly matching TRBD2 (5 bases). Trimming took off 4 bases at V and 6 bases at J, with 16 bases between the two ends. Germline V gene lookup returns CDR1 LGHNA and CDR2 YNFKEQ. This CDR3 contains 14 residues. CDR3 nucleotide sequence: TGTGCCAGCAGCCTAGGAGGAGGTAGTCCCGAGCAGTACTTC. It is translated as CASSLGGGSPEQYF.

This clone has just a few counts. V usage is TRBV11-2 and J usage is TRBJ2-2, with 7 nucleotides matching TRBD2. The germline CDR1 and CDR2 sequences are SGHAT and FQNNGV. The CDR3 extends over 17 amino acids. V shed 5 bases, J shed 4 bases, and the junction held 13 bases outside the gene matches. The CDR3 spells CASSPNRQRGFTGELFF. The CDR3 DNA follows: TGTGCCAGCAGCCCTAATCGTCAGCGGGGTTTCACCGGGGAGCTGTTTTTT.

This clone was observed a few times. The rearrangement links TRBV27 to TRBJ2-1; 7 positions match TRBD1. The ends lost 5 bases at V and 2 bases at J; junction bases unmatched: 3. CDR1 is MNHEY, CDR2 SMNVEV, per germline (reference sequence). The CDR3 has 14 amino acids. The CDR3 protein is CASSDRVPYNEQFF. The CDR3 DNA follows: TGTGCCAGCAGTGACAGGGTTCCCTACAATGAGCAGTTCTTC.

This clone was counted only a few times. This sequence joins TRBV29-1 and TRBJ2-7, with 9 positions matching TRBD1. The CDR3 length is 14 residues. The germline CDR1 and CDR2 sequences are SQVTM and ANQGSEA. V trimming: 6 bases; J trimming: 6 bases; junction bases outside the gene matches: 12. The CDR3 reads CSVYTGTGTREQYF. In DNA, the CDR3 is TGCAGCGTCTATACCGGGACAGGGACTCGCGAGCAGTACTTC.

J is TRBJ2-7 and V is TRBV15; 10 bases are shared with TRBD1. This CDR3 contains 15 residues. Trimming removed 2 bases from V and 2 bases from J; junction bases left unmatched: 3. From germline, CDR1 is LNHNV and CDR2 YYDKDF (reference sequence). CDR3 region: CATSRPGTGAYEQYF. DNA of the CDR3: TGTGCCACCAGCAGACCGGGGACAGGGGCCTACGAGCAGTACTTC.

This clone came up a few times. The chain employs TRBV9 and TRBJ2-5; D may correspond to TRBD1 or TRBD2 (5 bases each). V lost 3 bases to trimming and J lost 5 bases, with 11 bases between them. The CDR3 consists of 13 residues. Germline CDR1 is SGDLS and CDR2 is YYNGEE. CDR3 bases: TGTGCCAGCAGCGGGGGGACCGGGGAGACCCAGTACTTC. This sequence encodes CASSGGTGETQYF.

The chain has TRBV29-1 and TRBJ2-7, with D unresolved. This CDR3 spans 15 amino acids. CDR1 SQVTM and CDR2 ANQGSEA come from the germline V gene. Trimming pared 8 bases from V and 3 bases from J, leaving 23 bases between. The CDR3 DNA is TGCAGCACCCTAAACGAGAGACACGAACGCTACGAGCAGTACTTC. Residues: CSTLNERHERYEQYF.

The gene calls are TRBV6-6 and TRBJ1-2, with D unclear. The CDR3 is made up of 15 amino acids. The germline gives CDR1 MNHNY, CDR2 SVGAGI (reference sequence). Trimming shortened V by 7 bases and J by 0 bases, and 15 bases separated the two germline ends. The CDR3 DNA follows: TGTGCCAGCAACCCGTGGGCAGGTCCTAACTATGGCTACACCTTC. Translating it yields CASNPWAGPNYGYTF.

There are a few counts of this clone. The chain uses TRBV7-9 and TRBJ2-5; 10 bases align to TRBD1. Looked up from germline, CDR1 is SEHNR and CDR2 is FQNEAQ (reference sequence). The CDR3 length is 19 residues. V lost 5 bases and J lost 5; bases outside the gene matches: 20. This CDR3 reads CASSPWVGTGALWTETQYF. The CDR3 nucleotides are TGTGCCAGCAGCCCCTGGGTCGGGACAGGGGCCCTATGGACGGAGACCCAGTACTTC.

This sequence joins TRBV10-3 and TRBJ1-5, with D uncertain. Germline V gene sequence: CDR1 ENHRY, CDR2 SYGVKD. There are 14 residues in the CDR3. With 0 bases removed from V and 10 bases from J, the gap between germline ends came to 13 bases. The CDR3 region has the DNA TGTGCCATCAGTGAGTCTACCGGCCCCTACCCCCAGCATTTT. Translating gives CAISESTGPYPQHF.

The chain combines TRBV4-1 with TRBJ2-3; TRBD2 is a possible D gene (6 bases). The CDR3 contains 17 residues. Germline V CDR1 and CDR2: MGHRA, YSYEKL. The V gene lost 3 bases and the J gene lost 2 bases, with 18 bases spanning the gap. The CDR3: CASSHATRELYTDTQYF. For the CDR3, the DNA is TGCGCCAGCAGCCATGCCACCCGGGAGTTATACACAGATACGCAGTATTTT.

This chain links TRBV4-1 with TRBJ2-7; TRBD1 agrees at 7 bases. Trimming took 1 base from V and 2 from J; bases not matched to a gene: 8. CDR3 length: 16 residues. CDR1 is MGHRA, CDR2 YSYEKL, per germline. The CDR3 DNA reads TGCGCCAGCAGCCAAGTGAGGGGGCGGACAGCCTACGAGCAGTACTTC. This gives the protein CASSQVRGRTAYEQYF.

The J gene is TRBJ2-7, the V gene TRBV4-1; D may be TRBD2 (6 bases). Germline assignment: CDR1 MGHRA and CDR2 YSYEKL. V gave up 4 bases and J gave up 0 bases, with 22 bases separating them. CDR3 size: 18 residues. This chain's CDR3 is CASSRRSEISGRSYEQYF. CDR3 coding DNA: TGCGCCAGCAGCCGAAGGTCGGAAATTAGCGGCCGCTCCTACGAGCAGTACTTC.

The chain uses TRBV7-9 and TRBJ2-1; a possible D gene is TRBD2 (6 bases). Trimming cost V 3 bases and J 7 bases, with 7 bases left between them. Looked up from germline, CDR1 is SEHNR and CDR2 is FQNEAQ (reference sequence). The length of the CDR3 is 12 residues. The CDR3 DNA reads as TGTGCCAGCAGCTTCCGGGAGAATGAGCAGTTCTTC. It is translated as CASSFRENEQFF.

There are a few counts of this clone. As DNA, the CDR3 is TGTGCCTGGGGGACTAGCGCGCAAGAGACCCAGTACTTC. This gives the protein CAWGTSAQETQYF. J is TRBJ2-5 and V is TRBV30, with 10 bases fitting TRBD2. Losses at the gene ends were 5 bases for V and 2 bases for J; bases not matched to a gene: 2. This CDR3 region has 13 residues. Germline CDR1 and CDR2: GTSNPN and SVGIG (reference sequence).

This chain connects TRBV30 to TRBJ2-7; 10 positions match TRBD2. This CDR3 contains 15 residues. The germline CDR1 and CDR2 sequences are GTSNPN and SVGIG (reference sequence). V was clipped by 0 bases and J by 8 bases; unmatched bases: 10. The CDR3, as DNA: TGTGCCTGGAGTGTATGGGAGCGGGAGGGGTTCCAGCAGTACTTC. Translated: CAWSVWEREGFQQYF.